This T cell receptor beta chain came from a study of cytomegalovirus exposure and HLA in healthy donors. Findings and caveats of the study: For most TCR sequences rarity was the rule, although some public TCRs occurred in many donors.

Some clones are missing from TCRdb's copy, which holds only in-frame ones; the method was immunoSEQ multiplex PCR. The sample consists of almost 200,000 clones, about 81% of them appearing once. Germline assignment: CDR1 SNHLY and CDR2 FYNNEI. V trimming: 6 bases; J trimming: 4 bases; junction bases outside the gene matches: 13. The CDR3 spans 17 residues. Comments on this clone: No antigen is known for it.

Material: PBMCs. The chain combines TRBV2 with TRBJ2-1, with TRBD2 matching 9 bases. The source of this sequence is a woman in her twenties or thirties in good health and CMV-seronegative. The CDR3 reads CASSTIIAGDPYNEQFF. DNA of the CDR3: TGTGCCAGCAGCACCATAATAGCGGGAGATCCGTACAATGAGCAGTTCTTC. The complete variable domain, with remaining parts taken from reference TRBV2 and TRBJ2-1, reads EPEVTQTPSHQVTQMGQEVILRCVPISNHLYFYWYRQILGQKVEFLVSFYNNEISEKSEIFDDQFSVERPDGSNFTLKIRSTKLEDSAMYFCASSTIIAGDPYNEQFFGPGTRLTVL.